The sequence of this T cell receptor beta chain was determined in a study of blood T cell repertoires in COVID-19. Study as a whole: Donors in the United States, Italy and Spain gave samples during acute or convalescent COVID-19. From T cells, B-cell-depleted T cells, or PBMCs came the material, which was cDNA or gDNA.

Measured with immunoSEQ multiplex PCR; TCRdb has only the in-frame clones, and not every one. This table has around 150,000 clones, 84% appearing once. Enrolled through a virtual design, the participants were between 18 and 89 years of age and came from some 25 US areas. Self-reported history from a screening survey and questionnaire set each donor's cohort. The CDR3 runs to 14 residues. Germline V CDR1 and CDR2: LGHNT, FRNRAP. Trimming cost V 6 bases and J 4 bases, with 15 bases left between them. The sequence was collected from a man aged 45 to 65 who had recovered from COVID-19. This rearrangement joins TRBV12-5 to TRBJ1-1; unclear D gene. The material sequenced was PBMCs or T cells enriched from blood (not recorded which). CDR3 residues: CASGSRGIGTEAFF. The CDR3 nucleotides read TGTGCTAGTGGGTCCCGCGGTATCGGCACTGAAGCTTTCTTT.